These T cell receptor beta chains were read from a single sample in a study of spatial heterogeneity in lung cancer. TCRdb redid the calling of the 5' RACE reads with MiXCR, one entry per CDR3 protein. The sample includes 50,000 or so distinct CDR3 sequences, approximately 12% of them seen just once. The specimen comprised PBMCs, sampled at surgery. These receptors originate from a female donor with early-stage non-small cell lung cancer. CDR3s include the opening cysteine and the closing phenylalanine or tryptophan. D genes are given only for firm matches. Size values are once, few and many counts, or a class for expanded clones, and some rows have none.

V	J	D	size	DNA	CDR3
TRBV28	TRBJ2-5	-	-	TGTGCCAGCAGGGAGGGTAACACGGAGACCCAGTACTTC	CASREGNTETQYF
TRBV7-8	TRBJ2-2	-	-	TGTGCCAGCAGCCGTACTTCTAACACCGGGGAGCTGTTTTTT	CASSRTSNTGELFF
TRBV4-3	TRBJ2-2	-	few	TGCGCCAGCAGCCAAGAAGCTCAGGAGGTCGGGGAGCTGTTTTTT	CASSQEAQEVGELFF
TRBV29-1	TRBJ2-2	TRBD1	-	TGCAGCGTTGAACCCACAGGGGGAGCGGACACCGGGGAGCTGTTTTTT	CSVEPTGGADTGELFF
TRBV11-1	TRBJ2-2	TRBD1	-	TGTGCCAGCAGCTTAGGGGGACAGGGGAACACCGGGGAGCTGTTTTTT	CASSLGGQGNTGELFF
TRBV29-1	TRBJ2-5	-	-	TGCAGCGTTGGCTGGGGGGAGACCCAGTACTTC	CSVGWGETQYF
TRBV30	TRBJ1-1	-	many	TGTGCCTGGACCAAACCAGGCAGGGAAGCTTTCTTT	CAWTKPGREAFF
TRBV6-1	TRBJ2-2	-	-	TGTGCCAGCGGACACGCCGTGGGCACCGGGGAGCTGTTTTTT	CASGHAVGTGELFF
TRBV4-1	TRBJ1-4	-	few	TGCGCCAGCAGCCCTTCTGATGGGACGGCACCCCATGAAAAACTGTTTTTT	CASSPSDGTAPHEKLFF
TRBV7-2	TRBJ1-5	TRBD1	-	TGTGCCAGCAGCTTAGATAACAGGGGGTGGCAGCCCCAGCATTTT	CASSLDNRGWQPQHF
TRBV6-6	TRBJ1-4	-	-	TGTGCCAGCAGGACCGGGACCCAAACTAATGAAAAACTGTTTTTT	CASRTGTQTNEKLFF
TRBV19	TRBJ1-2	-	-	TGTGCCAGTAGTATAAGTTTGGGGCTGGACTATGGCTACACCTTC	CASSISLGLDYGYTF
TRBV6-2/TRBV6-3	TRBJ2-2	-	few	TGTGCCAGCACTCGGAACTTGAACACCGGGGAGCTGTTTTTT	CASTRNLNTGELFF
TRBV3-1	TRBJ2-1	-	-	TGTGCCAGCAGCCTACTAGGGTTTCCCTACAATGAGCAGTTCTTC	CASSLLGFPYNEQFF
TRBV2	TRBJ1-1	TRBD1	many	TGTGCCAGCAGTGAACAGGGGGGGACTGAAGCTTTCTTT	CASSEQGGTEAFF
TRBV2	TRBJ1-5	-	-	TGTACCAGCAAGGGTAACGGAGCTTTTAGCAATCAGCCCCAGCATTTT	CTSKGNGAFSNQPQHF
TRBV6-2/TRBV6-3	TRBJ1-5	-	few	TGTGCCAGCAGTTACGGGGACATCAATCAGCCCCAGCATTTT	CASSYGDINQPQHF
TRBV27	TRBJ1-1	TRBD1	few	TGTGCCAGCAGTTTCCCGGGACAGGGCGTCATGAACACTGAAGCTTTCTTT	CASSFPGQGVMNTEAFF
TRBV12-3/TRBV12-4	TRBJ1-2	-	many	TGTGCCAGCAGTTTAGTTGGCAGTAACTATGGCTACACCTTC	CASSLVGSNYGYTF
TRBV3-1	TRBJ2-1	-	few	TGTGCCAGCAGCCCCGGGACCTACAATGAGCAGTTCTTC	CASSPGTYNEQFF
TRBV18	TRBJ2-3	-	few	TGTGCCAGCTCACTCACAGGACTCACAGATACGCAGTATTTT	CASSLTGLTDTQYF
TRBV6-6	TRBJ2-5	-	few	TGTGCCAGCAGTTACAAAGGGTTCGGGGTATACCAAGAGACCCAGTACTTC	CASSYKGFGVYQETQYF
TRBV4-2	TRBJ2-6	TRBD2	once	TGTGCCAGCAGCCAAACCGGGACTAATTCTGGGGCCAACGTCCTGACTTTC	CASSQTGTNSGANVLTF
TRBV29-1	TRBJ1-5	-	many	TGCAGCGTCCGGGGGGGGTTAAATCAGCCCCAGCATTTT	CSVRGGLNQPQHF
TRBV13	TRBJ2-1	TRBD2	-	TGTGCCAGCAGCCCATTAGCGGGGGAGGGGCAGTTCTTC	CASSPLAGEGQFF
TRBV20-1	TRBJ2-2	-	many	TGCAGTGCTTCCAGACAGGCCGGGGAGCTGTTTTTT	CSASRQAGELFF
TRBV14	TRBJ2-5	-	-	TGTGCCAGCAGCCAAGATACAGCTAAAGAGACCCAGTACTTC	CASSQDTAKETQYF
TRBV7-2	TRBJ2-7	TRBD2	few	TGTGCCAGCAGCTCCGCGGGGGTGAGGGAGCAGTACTTC	CASSSAGVREQYF
TRBV29-1	TRBJ2-7	TRBD2	-	TGCAGCGCTCAGCGGGGGGCACTCTACGAGCAGTACTTC	CSAQRGALYEQYF
TRBV7-8	TRBJ2-3	-	few	TGTGCCAGCAGCTTACTCTTGGATACGCAGTATTTT	CASSLLLDTQYF
TRBV20-1	TRBJ2-4	TRBD1	-	TGCAGTGCTAGAGCAACCGGGACAGCCCAAGCCAAAAACATTCAGTACTTC	CSARATGTAQAKNIQYF
TRBV2	TRBJ2-2	-	-	TGTGCCAGCACTCGGACGGAGAGGACCGGGGAGCTGTTTTTT	CASTRTERTGELFF
TRBV7-2	TRBJ2-7	TRBD2	-	TGTGCCAGCAGCTTACAGGGACTAGCGGAGTTCCCCTACGAGCAGTACTTC	CASSLQGLAEFPYEQYF
TRBV5-6	TRBJ2-7	-	many	TGTGCCAGCAGCCCGGGGCCCGGCACGATCGAGCAGTACTTC	CASSPGPGTIEQYF
TRBV20-1	TRBJ1-3	-	few	TGCAGTGCTACCTGGGGATCCTCTGGAAACACCATATATTTT	CSATWGSSGNTIYF
TRBV7-9	TRBJ1-1	-	many	TGTGCCAGCAGCTTAGTGGGGGCTGACACTGAAGCTTTCTTT	CASSLVGADTEAFF
TRBV6-2/TRBV6-3	TRBJ2-1	TRBD2	-	TGTGCCAGCGCCCCAGCGGGGCCCCGCTACAATGAGCAGTTCTTC	CASAPAGPRYNEQFF
TRBV7-9	TRBJ2-7	-	few	TGTGCCAGCAGCCGACATGCCTCCTCCTACGAGCAGTACTTC	CASSRHASSYEQYF
TRBV20-1	TRBJ1-5	-	few	TGCAGTGCTATCCTGAGGCCCAGCGGAGGCAATCAGCCCCAGCATTTT	CSAILRPSGGNQPQHF
TRBV10-2	TRBJ2-4	-	-	TGCGCCAGCAGTGATCAGCTAGCCAAAAACATTCAGTACTTC	CASSDQLAKNIQYF
TRBV7-2	TRBJ1-5	TRBD1	-	TGTGCCAGCAGCTTGTCGGGCAGGGGGTCGTATCAGCCCCAGCATTTT	CASSLSGRGSYQPQHF
TRBV6-2/TRBV6-3	TRBJ1-1	TRBD1	few	TGTGCCAGCAGCCGACAGGGGTTGAACACTGAAGCTTTCTTT	CASSRQGLNTEAFF
TRBV19	TRBJ2-3	-	-	TGTGCCAGTAGTATAAGGGGAGGGGGCGCCCGCCTTGAAGATACGCAGTATTTT	CASSIRGGGARLEDTQYF
TRBV7-8	TRBJ2-7	-	-	TGTGCCAGCAGCCTTAGCCGAACCTACGAGCAGTACTTC	CASSLSRTYEQYF
TRBV29-1	TRBJ2-3	-	-	TGCAGCGTTGATGGCGGGGGCACAGATACGCAGTATTTT	CSVDGGGTDTQYF
TRBV6-1	TRBJ1-5	-	-	TGTGCCAGCAGGGTCGCGACTCCAAGCAATCAGCCCCAGCATTTT	CASRVATPSNQPQHF
TRBV27	TRBJ2-7	TRBD2	-	TGTGCCAGCAGTTTATCAGCGGGGGCAGCCTACGAGCAGTACTTC	CASSLSAGAAYEQYF
TRBV15	TRBJ2-2	-	many	TGTGCCACCAGCGTAGGTCCGAACACCGGGGAGCTGTTTTTT	CATSVGPNTGELFF
TRBV6-6	TRBJ1-3	TRBD1	-	TGTGCCAGCAGGACAGGGGCTGGAAACACCATATATTTT	CASRTGAGNTIYF
TRBV20-1	TRBJ1-2	-	few	TGCAGTGCTAGAGATAACCGGGACTCTAACTATGGCTACACCTTC	CSARDNRDSNYGYTF
TRBV11-2	TRBJ2-1	-	-	TGTGCCAGCAGCTTAAGGGAGGCTCGACTTACCTACAATGAGCAGTTCTTC	CASSLREARLTYNEQFF
TRBV9	TRBJ2-3	TRBD2	many	TGTGCCAGCAGCCCCCGACTAGCGGGGGCCTCTAGCACAGATACGCAGTATTTT	CASSPRLAGASSTDTQYF
TRBV11-1	TRBJ2-7	-	few	TGTGCCAGCAGCTTGGGTAGCGGCTACGAGCAGTACTTC	CASSLGSGYEQYF
TRBV5-1	TRBJ2-3	TRBD2	-	TGCGCCAGCAGCCTTAGCGGGGGCACAGATACGCAGTATTTT	CASSLSGGTDTQYF
TRBV29-1	TRBJ1-1	-	few	TGCAGCGTGCCCAGCAGTGGGGGGTACACTGAAGCTTTCTTT	CSVPSSGGYTEAFF
TRBV12-3/TRBV12-4	TRBJ2-1	-	-	TGTGCCAGCAGTTCCCGACAGGCCTTTGGGTCGGATGAGCAGTTCTTC	CASSSRQAFGSDEQFF
TRBV7-2	TRBJ2-3	-	many	TGTGCCAGCAGCTTATCTACGGGGGCGGATACGCAGTATTTT	CASSLSTGADTQYF
TRBV19	TRBJ1-1	-	many	TGTGCCAGTAGATTCAGGGGCAAAGACACTGAAGCTTTCTTT	CASRFRGKDTEAFF